This T cell receptor beta chain was observed in a study of T cells in Graves' hyperthyroidism and ophthalmopathy. This clonotype was seen ten or more times. The antigen remains unidentified. Study-wide results and limits: Blood samples included most of the expanded thyroid clonotypes exceeding 0.001.

Participants, patients aged 18 to 65, had newly diagnosed hyperthyroidism with a duration under 2 months. Investigators excluded patients with uncontrolled infection, other autoimmune disease, pregnancy or lactation. Amplification targeted TCR beta CDR3 regions from RNA transcripts. The primer set for the first-round RT-PCR of the TCR CDR3 was HTBI. TCRdb itself ran the multiplex PCR reads through MiXCR, one entry per CDR3 protein. This table has 140,000 or so distinct CDR3 sequences, less than 25% appearing once. The CDR3 sequence is 14 residues long. The J segment lost 4 bases and the V segment lost 4 bases, leaving 5 bases of the junction unmatched.

Material for sequencing was blood. This receptor was taken from a woman aged 45 to 65 with Graves' hyperthyroidism that later progressed to Graves' ophthalmopathy. The chain combines TRBV12-3 or TRBV12-4 with TRBJ2-7; 9 bases map to TRBD1. CDR3 DNA: TGTGCCAGCAGTTCCTACAGGGGGCGGTACGAGCAGTACTTC. Residues: CASSSYRGRYEQYF.